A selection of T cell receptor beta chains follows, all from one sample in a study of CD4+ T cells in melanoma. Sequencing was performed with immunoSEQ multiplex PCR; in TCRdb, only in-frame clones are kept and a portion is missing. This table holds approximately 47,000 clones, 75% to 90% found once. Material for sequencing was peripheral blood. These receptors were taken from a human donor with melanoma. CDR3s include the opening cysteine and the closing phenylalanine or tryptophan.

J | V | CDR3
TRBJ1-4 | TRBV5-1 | CASSPGVRGMNEKLFF
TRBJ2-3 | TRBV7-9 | CASTKRYQLTDTQYF
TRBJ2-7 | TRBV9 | CASSHGTSGVDEQYF
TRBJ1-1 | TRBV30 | CAWSVIENTEAFF
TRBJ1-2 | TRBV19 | CASRPQGGGYTF
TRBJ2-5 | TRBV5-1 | CASSLALSLGTQETQYF
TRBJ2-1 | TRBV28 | CASRKQGAREQFF
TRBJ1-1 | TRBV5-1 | CASSVERDRSEAFF
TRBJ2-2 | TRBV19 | CASSILSVAGELFF
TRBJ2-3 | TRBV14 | CASSQDRWNTDTQYF